The subject of this entry is one TCR beta chain. This entry is derived from a study of blood T cell repertoires in COVID-19. Study-wide context: COVID-19 samples collected from the United States, Italy and Spain covered acute and convalescent phases. Sample material is recorded as cDNA or gDNA derived from T cells, B-cell-depleted T cells, or PBMCs.

Authors' processing steps: Amplifying reference gene primers gave estimates of nucleated cell counts. Clones were read by immunoSEQ multiplex PCR, and TCRdb kept only the in-frame ones, dropping some. The DNA was the basis for D and trimming; V, J and clone size are from that table. Seen here are roughly 260,000 clones, more than 70% observed once, and the top ten hold about 2.5%. The clonotype originates from a woman aged 45 to 65 with acute or convalescent COVID-19. Input material: peripheral blood.

DNA of the CDR3: TGTGCCAGCAGCCAAGATGCGGCAGCTCTACGCAATCAGCCCCAGCATTTT. Its translation is CASSQDAAALRNQPQHF. This rearrangement joins TRBV4-2 to TRBJ1-5; D remains unclear. Deletions cut 0 bases from V and 2 bases from J, with 14 bases between. The germline V gene encodes CDR1 LGHNA and CDR2 YNFKEQ. This CDR3 region has 17 residues.